This T cell receptor beta chain was retrieved from a study of blood T cell repertoires in COVID-19. Cohort 3 recovery required two negative PCRs, clearance, or symptom resolution. This clone appeared once. How the authors handled the data: Estimated nucleated cell counts came from reference gene primer amplification. Clones were sequenced by immunoSEQ multiplex PCR, and TCRdb holds only the in-frame ones, with some missing. V and J calls plus clone size are reproduced from that table; the DNA served to infer D and trimming. The sample lists 300,000 to 400,000 clones, about 87% occurring once. V shed 3 bases and J 1 base; nucleotides not matched to a gene: 12. CDR3 length equals 18 residues. The V gene's germline CDR1 is LNHDA and CDR2 SQIVND (reference sequence).

The sample consisted of PBMCs or T cells enriched from blood (not recorded which). The chain recombines TRBV19 with TRBJ1-1, with 9 positions matching TRBD1. The receptor was derived from a man aged 25 to 45 who had recovered from COVID-19. CDR3 in amino acids: CASSINSDRGLANTEAFF. As DNA, the CDR3 is TGTGCCAGTAGTATTAACTCGGACAGGGGCTTGGCGAACACTGAAGCTTTCTTT.